The rows below give T cell receptor beta chains drawn from one sample of a study of blood T cell repertoires in COVID-19. The method was immunoSEQ multiplex PCR; TCRdb's version includes in-frame clones alone and lacks a portion of them. The sample contains about 140,000 clones, around 80% of which appear only once. The source material was peripheral blood. These receptors originate from a human donor in a cohort sampled during active COVID-19. CDR3s include the opening cysteine and the closing phenylalanine or tryptophan.

CDR3	J	V
CASSLTHFTDTQYF	TRBJ2-3	TRBV7-3
CASSIGSTSGFQETQYF	TRBJ2-5	TRBV19
CASSLQNTGELFF	TRBJ2-2	TRBV18
CASSLSSGNTEAFF	TRBJ1-1	TRBV7-2
CASSGSQVISSYNEQFF	TRBJ2-1	TRBV9
CATSRDRGQYGYTF	TRBJ1-2	TRBV15
CASSWTGDSEQYF	TRBJ2-7	TRBV27
CASSPWAGPTTYGYTF	TRBJ1-2	TRBV5-8
CASSPGGVVETQYF	TRBJ2-5	TRBV5-1
CASSPRTGRKDGYTF	TRBJ1-2	TRBV19
CASSVTPGGGMVNEQFF	TRBJ2-1	TRBV9
CASSLEGGGNQPQHF	TRBJ1-5	TRBV7-2
CASSVGLGGHSNTEAFF	TRBJ1-1	TRBV9
CASSFRGNYGYTF	TRBJ1-2	TRBV28
CSVEVESGQGRQYEQYF	TRBJ2-7	TRBV29-1
CASSLKQSNTGELFF	TRBJ2-2	TRBV5-1
CASSYSRGSAEAFF	TRBJ1-1	TRBV6-5
CASTVGVIQETQYF	TRBJ2-5	TRBV7-9
CASSQLSGGQETQYF	TRBJ2-5	TRBV3-1/TRBV3-2
CASSIDRPTGRSQPQHF	TRBJ1-5	TRBV19
CASSQDWTSGGKQYF	TRBJ2-7	TRBV4-3
CATSRDPRPSYNEQFF	TRBJ2-1	TRBV15
CASSQGADLAKNIQYF	TRBJ2-4	TRBV3-1/TRBV3-2
CASSFRVGEQYF	TRBJ2-7	TRBV5-4
CASSPTGTVEAFF	TRBJ1-1	TRBV12-3/TRBV12-4
CASSSAVGGLNTEAFF	TRBJ1-1	TRBV5-1
CASSQGGPGTGFPNQPQHF	TRBJ1-5	TRBV4-1
CASSSQGASGANVLTF	TRBJ2-6	TRBV6-2/TRBV6-3
CAWRIKGAGTDTQYF	TRBJ2-3	TRBV30
CRDSGGVYTDTQYF	TRBJ2-3	TRBV5-3
CASSFTTERYTF	TRBJ1-2	TRBV6-6
CASSRSGQGDMNTEAFF	TRBJ1-1	TRBV4-1
CASSRGAGYGYTF	TRBJ1-2	TRBV2
CASSPGGLGSGNTIYF	TRBJ1-3	TRBV7-6
CAIISQGFSGNTIYF	TRBJ1-3	TRBV6-5
CASSLVPGAAEQYF	TRBJ2-7	TRBV5-5
CASSATGGKTEAFF	TRBJ1-1	TRBV25-1
CASQGRVETQYF	TRBJ2-5	TRBV2
CASSLGRVIETQYF	TRBJ2-5	TRBV11-2
CASSQGQGAGGYTF	TRBJ1-2	TRBV3-1/TRBV3-2
CASSKRGTTNEKLFF	TRBJ1-4	TRBV19